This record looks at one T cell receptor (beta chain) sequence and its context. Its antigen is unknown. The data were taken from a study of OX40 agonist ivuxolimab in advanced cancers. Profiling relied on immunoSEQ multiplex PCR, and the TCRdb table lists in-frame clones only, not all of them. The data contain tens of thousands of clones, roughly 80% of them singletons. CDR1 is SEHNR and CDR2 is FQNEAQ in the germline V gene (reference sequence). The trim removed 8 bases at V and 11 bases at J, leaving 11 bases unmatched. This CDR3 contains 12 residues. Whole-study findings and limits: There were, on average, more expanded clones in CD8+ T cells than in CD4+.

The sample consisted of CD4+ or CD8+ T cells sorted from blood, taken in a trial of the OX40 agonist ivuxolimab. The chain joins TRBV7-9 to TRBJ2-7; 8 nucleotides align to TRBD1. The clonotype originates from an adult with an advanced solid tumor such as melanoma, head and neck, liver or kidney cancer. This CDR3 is CASWGQELEEYF. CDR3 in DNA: TGTGCCAGCTGGGGACAGGAGCTTGAGGAGTACTTC. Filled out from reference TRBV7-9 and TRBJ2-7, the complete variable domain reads DTGVSQNPRHKITKRGQNVTFRCDPISEHNRLYWYRQTLGQGPEFLTYFQNEAQLEKSRLLSDRFSAERPKGSFSTLEIQRTEQGDSAMYLCASWGQELEEYFGPGTRLTVT.